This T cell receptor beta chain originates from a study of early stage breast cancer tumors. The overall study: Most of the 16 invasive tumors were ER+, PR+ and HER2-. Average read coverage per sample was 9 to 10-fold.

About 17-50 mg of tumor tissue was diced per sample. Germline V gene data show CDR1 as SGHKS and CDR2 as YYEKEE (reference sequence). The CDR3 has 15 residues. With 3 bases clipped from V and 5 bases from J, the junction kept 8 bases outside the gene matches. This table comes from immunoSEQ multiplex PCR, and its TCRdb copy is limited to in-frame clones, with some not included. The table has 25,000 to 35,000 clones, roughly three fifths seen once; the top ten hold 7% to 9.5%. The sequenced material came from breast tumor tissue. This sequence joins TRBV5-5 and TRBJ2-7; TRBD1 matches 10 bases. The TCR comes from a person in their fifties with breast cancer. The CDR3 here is CASSSGQGKLDEQYF. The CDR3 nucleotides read TGTGCCAGCAGCTCGGGACAGGGGAAACTGGACGAGCAGTACTTC.